What follows are 2 T cell receptor beta chains derived from one specimen sequenced in a study of pediatric ulcerative colitis. Profiling relied on immunoSEQ multiplex PCR, and the TCRdb table lists in-frame clones only, not all of them. The sample consists of 16,000 or so clones, nearly 75% of them appearing once. One to two pinch biopsies were taken from the rectum during colonoscopy. Sequences were obtained from gut tissue. All receptors come from a boy younger than 18 with moderate ulcerative colitis.

The rearrangement links TRBV5-1 to TRBJ1-2; tentatively, D is TRBD1 (5 bases). Deletions cut 0 bases from V and 2 bases from J, with 5 bases between. Germline CDR1 is SGHRS and CDR2 is YFSETQ. The CDR3 is 13 amino acids. In nucleotides, the CDR3 is TGCGCCAGCAGCTTGGGACAGAACTATGGCTACACCTTC. Translating gives CASSLGQNYGYTF.

The gene calls are TRBV19 and TRBJ1-2; 8 bases align to TRBD1. This CDR3 contains 15 residues. Unmatched junction bases numbered 10, after V lost 7 bases and J lost 3 bases. The germline V gene has CDR1 LNHDA and CDR2 SQIVND (reference sequence). The CDR3 coding sequence is TGTGCCAGTACGGACCGGGCAGGGGGCGACTATGGCTACACCTTC. Amino acid sequence: CASTDRAGGDYGYTF. The complete variable domain, with remaining parts taken from reference TRBV19 and TRBJ1-2, reads DGGITQSPKYLFRKEGQNVTLSCEQNLNHDAMYWYRQDPGQGLRLIYYSQIVNDFQKGDIAEGYSVSREKKESFPLTVTSAQKNPTAFYLCASTDRAGGDYGYTFGSGTRLTVV.